This T cell receptor (beta chain) was recorded in a study of blood T cell repertoires in COVID-19. As for the study in general: The cDNA or gDNA used as material had been derived from T cells, B-cell-depleted T cells, or PBMCs.

The CDR3 sequence is 14 residues long. V was clipped by 6 bases and J by 7 bases, with 18 bases between them. Germline V gene data show CDR1 as MNHEY and CDR2 as SVGAGI. Original handling: Reference gene primer amplification yielded estimated nucleated cell counts. Assay: immunoSEQ multiplex PCR; the TCRdb copy retains only in-frame clones and omits some. That table supplies the V and J calls and clone size; D and trimming were determined from the DNA. The sample lists about 400,000 clones; about nine tenths were seen once. This chain connects TRBV6-5 to TRBJ1-2; a weak D match, TRBD1 (6 bases). The source of this sequence is a woman in her twenties or thirties with active or convalescent COVID-19. Sequenced input: peripheral blood. CDR3 DNA: TGTGCCAGCAGCCCCGGGGGGCTCCAGAGTGGCTACACCTTC. As protein: CASSPGGLQSGYTF.